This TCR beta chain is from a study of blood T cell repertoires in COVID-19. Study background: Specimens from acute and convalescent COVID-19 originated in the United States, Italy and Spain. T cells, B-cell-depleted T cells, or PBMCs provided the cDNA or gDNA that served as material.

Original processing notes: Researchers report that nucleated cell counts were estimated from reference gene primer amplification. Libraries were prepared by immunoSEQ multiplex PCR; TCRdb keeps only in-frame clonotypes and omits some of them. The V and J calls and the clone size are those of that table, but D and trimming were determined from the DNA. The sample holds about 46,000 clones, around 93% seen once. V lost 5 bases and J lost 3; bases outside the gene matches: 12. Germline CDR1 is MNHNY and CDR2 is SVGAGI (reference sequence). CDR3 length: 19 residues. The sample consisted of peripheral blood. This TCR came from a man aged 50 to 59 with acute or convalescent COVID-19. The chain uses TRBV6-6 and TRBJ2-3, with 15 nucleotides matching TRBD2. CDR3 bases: TGTGCCAGCAGTCCGGCTCCGGGACTAGCGGGGGGTGTGACAGATACGCAGTATTTT. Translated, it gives CASSPAPGLAGGVTDTQYF.